This is a list of T cell receptor beta chains from one sample in a study of blood T cell repertoires in COVID-19. The method was immunoSEQ multiplex PCR; TCRdb's version includes in-frame clones alone and lacks a portion of them. The sample holds under 250,000 clones, just under 85% seen once. Sequenced input: peripheral blood. These receptors were collected from a man between 45 and 60 years old with acute or convalescent COVID-19. Both conserved end residues are part of each CDR3.

J: TRBJ1-2; V: TRBV9; CDR3: CASSGSHRAFGYGYTF
J: TRBJ1-2; V: TRBV30; CDR3: CAWNAGPPYGYTF
J: TRBJ2-1; V: TRBV3-1/TRBV3-2; CDR3: CASSQRGEKNEQFF
J: TRBJ2-7; V: TRBV4-1; CDR3: CASSQDKTGHSYEQYF
J: TRBJ2-5; V: TRBV7-9; CDR3: CASRRGGPRETQYF
J: TRBJ1-3; V: TRBV13; CDR3: CASSRGTGFLSGNTIYF
J: TRBJ1-4; V: TRBV19; CDR3: CASSAKQGAREKLFF
J: TRBJ2-5; V: TRBV7-3; CDR3: CASSLMGTGGAETQYF
J: TRBJ2-5; V: TRBV27; CDR3: CASSLRGTPTSETQYF
J: TRBJ1-5; V: TRBV12-3/TRBV12-4; CDR3: CASRLESNQPQHF
J: TRBJ2-1; V: TRBV29-1; CDR3: CSVGQRELFYNEQFF
J: TRBJ2-1; V: TRBV11-1; CDR3: CASSFTSGTGNEQFF
J: TRBJ2-7; V: TRBV25-1; CDR3: CASSDAPDRRGYEQYF
J: TRBJ2-1; V: TRBV25-1; CDR3: CASSAGINEQFF
J: TRBJ1-1; V: TRBV12-3/TRBV12-4; CDR3: CASSLQGITEAFF
J: TRBJ2-2; V: TRBV29-1; CDR3: CSVEGPGGELFF
J: TRBJ2-7; V: TRBV4-2; CDR3: CASSQEGTARYEQYF
J: TRBJ1-2; V: TRBV27; CDR3: CASTSRRTGNYGYTF
J: TRBJ2-5; V: TRBV3-1/TRBV3-2; CDR3: CASNLWGQGQETQYF
J: TRBJ1-5; V: TRBV4-1; CDR3: CASSQVPAVHNQPQHF
J: TRBJ2-7; V: TRBV5-4; CDR3: CASSSGGTETYEQYF
J: TRBJ1-3; V: TRBV18; CDR3: CASSIGPGEGSGNTIYF
J: TRBJ2-1; V: TRBV7-6; CDR3: CASSLAPSGGTYNEQFF
J: TRBJ1-1; V: TRBV6-5; CDR3: CASSNPPERAFF
J: TRBJ1-5; V: TRBV5-6; CDR3: CASSFSGTQYQPQHF
J: TRBJ1-1; V: TRBV9; CDR3: CASSVEGEDTEAFF
J: TRBJ1-2; V: TRBV24-1; CDR3: CATSGWRDGYTF
J: TRBJ2-7; V: TRBV6-1; CDR3: CASSEYRVGGSYEQYF
J: TRBJ1-6; V: TRBV6-6; CDR3: CATLAGQVSPLHF
J: TRBJ2-3; V: TRBV7-2; CDR3: CASSLVLRGRAADTQYF
J: TRBJ1-1; V: TRBV14; CDR3: CASSQGGIEAFF
J: TRBJ2-1; V: TRBV18; CDR3: CASSPPGTRGYNEQFF
J: TRBJ2-5; V: TRBV10-2; CDR3: CASRGGQGTETQYF
J: TRBJ2-1; V: TRBV27; CDR3: CASSFAPTYNEQFF
J: TRBJ1-2; V: TRBV12-3/TRBV12-4; CDR3: CASTTFSGGYTF
J: TRBJ1-2; V: TRBV29-1; CDR3: CSASTVEGYGYTF
J: TRBJ2-7; V: TRBV5-1; CDR3: CASSLGEVPTHEQYF
J: TRBJ2-5; V: TRBV25-1; CDR3: CASSPRGQGRLKETQYF
J: TRBJ2-5; V: TRBV7-3; CDR3: CASSLGGLANQETQYF
J: TRBJ1-5; V: TRBV6-4; CDR3: CASRDRQRPRPQHF
J: TRBJ2-1; V: TRBV19; CDR3: CASSGAGGYNEQFF
J: TRBJ2-7; V: TRBV19; CDR3: CASSTLSGSSSEQYF
J: TRBJ2-3; V: TRBV19; CDR3: CASSIGQGWGTDTQYF
J: TRBJ2-7; V: TRBV6-5; CDR3: CASSLGLKGGEQYF
J: TRBJ2-2; V: TRBV7-2; CDR3: CASVRGGTGELFF
J: TRBJ2-7; V: TRBV5-8; CDR3: CASSLYVYEQYF
J: TRBJ1-4; V: TRBV7-9; CDR3: CASSLLGGPNEKLFF
J: TRBJ2-2; V: TRBV18; CDR3: CASSLRGFGDRVTGELFF